This TCR beta chain was recovered during a study of neurological immune-mediated disorders. Findings of the study overall: Among expanded clones, no CDR3 amino acid sequences were shared across subjects, a pattern suggesting private repertoires in all groups.

CDR3 length equals 15 residues. Germline assignment: CDR1 MNHEY and CDR2 SVGEGT. Trimming took 6 bases from V and 0 from J, leaving 12 bases between them. This clonotype was observed at least ten times. Antigen specificity is unknown. A total of 2 million PBMCs stored at -80 degrees C provided the unsorted libraries. Synthesis of cDNA was performed by 5'RACE using 10-nucleotide random UMIs. The authors obtained over 170 million TCR-beta sequences from 15-18 subjects per sequencing run. Via MiXCR, TCRdb re-called the 5' RACE reads, giving one row per CDR3 protein. The sample has about 30,000 distinct CDR3 sequences; 15% are singletons.

The source is a man between 65 and 80 years old in good health. V and J are TRBV6-2 or TRBV6-3 and TRBJ1-3, with D perhaps TRBD1 (6 bases). What was sequenced was PBMCs. CDR3 sequence (DNA): TGTGCCAGCAGCGACGGGACAAGCTCTGGAAACACCATATATTTT. It encodes CASSDGTSSGNTIYF.